This note documents a single T cell receptor (beta chain) sequence. The sample originates from a study of shared clonotypes between healthy human individuals. On sorted subsets, replicate PCRs used roughly 220 ng DNA, or 25,000 to 35,000 T cell genomes. Per the authors' pipeline: Filtering of immunoSEQ junctional sequences could not match full-length read filtering. Some clones are missing from TCRdb's copy, which holds only in-frame ones; the method was immunoSEQ multiplex PCR. That table supplies the V and J calls and clone size; D and trimming were determined from the DNA. The table shows about 2.1 million clones, with approximately 92% occurring only once. CDR1 is MNHEY, CDR2 SVGAGI, per germline. The trim removed 7 bases at V and 1 base at J, leaving 8 bases unmatched. CDR3 length: 15 residues. Naive CD8 isolation took CD45RO-negative cells positively selected for CCR7 and excluded terminally differentiated effector memory CD45RA+ cells.

Sequenced: naive CD8+ T cells from PBMCs. The clonotype comes from a man aged 18 to 30 in good health. Some clones in this sample may be carry-over from other donors' samples. The gene calls are TRBV6-5 and TRBJ2-3, with 7 bases identical to TRBD1. CDR3 DNA: TGTGCCAGCACCCCGTCAGGACAGGGCACAGATACGCAGTATTTT. The encoded protein is CASTPSGQGTDTQYF.